A selection of T cell receptor beta chains follows, all from one sample in a study of blood T cell repertoires in COVID-19. Sequencing was performed with immunoSEQ multiplex PCR; in TCRdb, only in-frame clones are kept and a portion is missing. The sample consists of 200,000 to 300,000 clones, approximately 89% of them appearing once. Sequenced material: PBMCs or T cells enriched from blood (not recorded which). These receptors came from a woman aged 40 to 50 with acute COVID-19. The conserved cysteine and the conserved F or W are not part of the CDR3 here.

TRBJ2-3,TRBV29-1,SVEDPYQSTDTQY
TRBJ2-6,TRBV25-1,ASSSRDRGPWGANVLT
TRBJ2-7,TRBV10-3,AISHGQAGSRSEQY
TRBJ1-3,TRBV9,ASSDIQGEAGNTIY
TRBJ2-1,TRBV6-5,ASRNLMREDEQF
TRBJ1-3,TRBV7-9,ASTETGVHTIY
TRBJ1-5,TRBV2,ASSEGRGGQPQH
TRBJ1-1,TRBV3-1/TRBV3-2,ASRWGGGTEAF
TRBJ1-6,TRBV6-5,ASRQPGTGNSPLH
TRBJ2-1,TRBV28,ASSFGGRGDEQF
TRBJ2-1,TRBV7-9,ASSSLAVNEQF
TRBJ2-3,TRBV10-3,AIMGSGRAEDTQY
TRBJ2-3,TRBV19,ASRGPSAGETDTQY
TRBJ2-5,TRBV6-1,ASSEGPRGAQY
TRBJ2-2,TRBV6-2/TRBV6-3,ASSFLGAGVGELF
TRBJ1-5,TRBV19,ASSIRRRGLGQPQH
TRBJ1-6,TRBV19,ASSEGTAFNSPLH
TRBJ2-7,TRBV7-9,ASSSAGTSGSRPYEQY
TRBJ1-5,TRBV2,ASDTGSNQPQH
TRBJ2-1,TRBV7-8,ASSLLRENYNEQF
TRBJ1-1,TRBV10-3,ATNDAQGKAEAF
TRBJ1-1,TRBV12-3/TRBV12-4,ASSSGDTEAF
TRBJ2-2,TRBV27,ASSFLSPNTGELF
TRBJ1-5,TRBV5-5,ASSPGQGWGRQPQH
TRBJ1-3,TRBV18,ASSHPTGSAGNTIY
TRBJ1-1,TRBV29-1,SGRAGWGMNTEAF
TRBJ2-3,TRBV13,ASRITSGRSTDTQY
TRBJ1-5,TRBV19,ASSIGSQPQH
TRBJ2-7,TRBV6-5,ASSLTGDREQY
TRBJ1-1,TRBV6-5,ASSYGGQGLAEAF
TRBJ2-1,TRBV5-1,ASSSGSPYNEQF
TRBJ2-1,TRBV2,ASSLSGWSSYNEQF
TRBJ2-1,TRBV10-2,ASSLAGGPGNEQF
TRBJ1-4,TRBV27,ASSDRWNEKLF
TRBJ1-4,TRBV10-3,AISEFEEKLF